Following are 12 T cell receptor beta chains from one sample sequenced in a study of blood T cell repertoires in COVID-19. Produced via immunoSEQ multiplex PCR; TCRdb's table is partial and in-frame only. The sample consists of some 190,000 clones, roughly 84% of them appearing once. Sequenced input: PBMCs or T cells enriched from blood (not recorded which). These receptors were obtained from a woman younger than 45 who had been exposed to COVID-19.

This chain uses TRBV5-3 with TRBJ2-3, with unresolved D. TRBV5-3 is reported as an ORF; its role is uncertain. The CDR3 spans 15 residues. V gave up 0 bases and J gave up 0 bases, with 8 bases separating them. The CDR3 DNA sequence: TGTGCCAGAAGCTTGGGGTCTACTAGCACAGATACGCAGTATTTT. The encoded protein is CARSLGSTSTDTQYF.

The chain employs TRBV19 and TRBJ2-5, with 10 bases aligning to TRBD1. Germline CDR1 and CDR2: LNHDA and SQIVND (reference sequence). The CDR3 has 13 residues. The trim removed 9 bases at V and 5 bases at J, leaving 6 bases unmatched. Here the CDR3 reads CASVGQGGETQYF. CDR3 in DNA: TGTGCCAGCGTCGGACAGGGGGGGGAGACCCAGTACTTC.

Remarks on this clone: Distinct nucleotide sequences in the sample also encode this CDR3. As DNA, the CDR3 is TGTGCCACCAGTGATCGGACAGGGGGCTCCTACAATGAGCAGTTCTTC. As protein: CATSDRTGGSYNEQFF. The chain carries TRBV24-1 and TRBJ2-1; 10 bases align to TRBD1. In germline, CDR1 is KGHDR, CDR2 SFDVKD. The CDR3 loop spans 16 amino acids. V was clipped by 3 bases and J by 0 bases; unmatched bases: 1.

The chain links TRBV9 to TRBJ1-6; 7 positions match TRBD1. Trimming removed 5 bases from V and 7 bases from J; junction bases left unmatched: 9. This CDR3 has 15 residues. Germline V lookup: CDR1 SGDLS, CDR2 YYNGEE. In DNA form, the CDR3 reads TGTGCCAGCAGAACCGGGACAGAGAGCAATTCACCCCTCCACTTT. Translating gives CASRTGTESNSPLHF.

In this sample, this clone turned up once. This sequence joins TRBV3-1 (or the pseudogene TRBV3-2) and TRBJ2-5; TRBD2 might be the D (5 bases). Germline lookup yields CDR1 LGHDT and CDR2 YNNKEL (reference sequence). The V gene lost 8 bases and the J gene lost 5 bases, with 12 bases spanning the gap. This CDR3 is 12 amino acids long. The CDR3 sequence: CASRGPWETQYF. The CDR3 bases are TGTGCCAGCCGCGGGCCATGGGAGACCCAGTACTTC.

The gene calls are TRBV2 and TRBJ1-4; weak D call: TRBD1 (5 bases). Germline lookup yields CDR1 SNHLY and CDR2 FYNNEI. The CDR3 has 14 residues. Trimming shortened V by 7 bases and J by 7 bases, and 16 bases separated the two germline ends. The CDR3 loop reads CASNPDITLEKLFF. CDR3 DNA sequence: TGTGCCAGCAACCCGGACATTACGCTTGAAAAACTGTTTTTT.

The sample holds one count of this clone. This chain uses TRBV15 with TRBJ1-5, with D perhaps TRBD1 (5 bases). CDR3 size: 15 residues. Germline V gene sequence: CDR1 LNHNV, CDR2 YYDKDF (reference sequence). The V end was cut by 3 bases, the J end by 4 bases, with 13 bases between. CDR3 nucleotide sequence: TGTGCCACCAGCAGCAATGGACAACCTAATCAGCCCCAGCATTTT. It encodes CATSSNGQPNQPQHF.

As concerns this clone: The limits of the CDR3 on the DNA are not certain, so only TCRdb's listed CDR3 is given. V is TRBV27 and J is TRBJ1-1. Germline V gene sequence: CDR1 MNHEY, CDR2 SMNVEV (reference sequence). The CDR3 length equals 15 residues, ends included. Here the CDR3 reads CASSSSLGGGTEAFF.

V gene TRBV29-1 combines with J gene TRBJ1-2; 8 nucleotides line up with TRBD1. Trimming removed 7 bases from V and 4 bases from J; junction bases left unmatched: 11. Germline V CDR1 and CDR2: SQVTM, ANQGSEA. CDR3 length: 14 amino acids. As DNA, the CDR3 is TGCAGCGCCGCCCCCAGACAGGGGAGCTATGGCTACACCTTC. Translating gives CSAAPRQGSYGYTF.

This chain uses TRBV10-2 with TRBJ1-3, with D perhaps matching TRBD1 (5 bases). Germline assignment: CDR1 WSHSY and CDR2 SAAADI. The CDR3 consists of 20 residues. Trimming removed 0 bases at V and 0 bases at J, with 21 bases between. DNA for the CDR3: TGCGCCAGCAGTGAGTCCCTCCCGGGGGGTCTGGGCCTCTCTGGAAACACCATATATTTT. Encoded protein: CASSESLPGGLGLSGNTIYF.

J is TRBJ1-2 and V is TRBV6-4, with 11 bases identical to TRBD1. CDR3 length: 16 residues. In germline, CDR1 is MRHNA, CDR2 SNTAGT. V dropped 2 bases and J dropped 4; count of bases not matched to a gene: 6. As DNA, the CDR3 is TGTGCCAGCAGTGACACGGGACAGGGGGTCCCCTATGGCTACACCTTC. Translating it yields CASSDTGQGVPYGYTF.

The chain recombines TRBV11-2 with TRBJ2-7, with D possibly TRBD1 on 6 matching bases. The CDR3 contains 15 residues. CDR1 is SGHAT and CDR2 is FQNNGV in the germline V gene. The V end lost 2 bases, the J end lost 2 bases, and 13 bases lay between the germline ends. The CDR3 loop reads CASSLPSQGTYEQYF. CDR3 DNA sequence: TGTGCCAGCAGCTTACCCTCGCAGGGGACCTACGAGCAGTACTTC.